This T cell receptor (beta chain) derives from a study of metastatic and nonmetastatic thyroid tumors (dated by TCRdb to 2018 to 2020). Background on the whole study: Repertoires from peripheral blood and from tumor or nodule tissue samples of malignant and benign thyroid patients were compared. Overall study results and their limits: In both blood and tumor samples, malignant tumors were reported to have significantly higher TCR beta diversity than benign nodules.

No treatment had been received by any patient before thyroid surgery. The study retrospectively analysed patient clinical samples collected from the early 2010s to the late 2010s using T-cell receptor beta sequencing. This clone registers as medium-sized (0.01 to 0.1%) within its sample. Its antigen is still unknown. No much larger clone exists at a distance of one base, and base qualities are not known. Library prep was done by PCR. The data were produced on an Illumina HiSeq 4000. The TCR beta-chain CDR3 region of each patient was profiled by high-throughput sequencing. The paper's data handling went like this. Drawing on CDR3 differences between clinicopathological groups, the researchers built a classifier meant to tell apart patients with distant-metastatic papillary thyroid cancer. To measure repertoire diversity the researchers used the Shannon index, while the Morisita-Horn index served to gauge how similar the tumor and blood repertoires were. Using fastp at Q25 and MiXCR, TCRdb reprocessed the public reads and kept productive beta chains. The V and J calls reflect TCRdb's pipeline rather than the authors' work. This sample lists around 15,000 clones; 9.5% to 15% were detected once. The ten biggest clones cover 25% to 35% of the sample.

V and J are truncated by 6 bases and 5 bases respectively, leaving an intervening sequence of 8 bases. According to the germline V gene, CDR1 reads MNHEY and CDR2 reads SVGEGT. The CDR3 contains 12 residues, cysteine and phenylalanine counted. The DNA shown is the 36-base CDR3, in frame from base 1. The source is a female donor with papillary thyroid cancer or a benign thyroid nodule (not recorded which). Some clones in this sample may be carry-over from other donors' samples. Recombination joined TRBV6-2 or TRBV6-3 with TRBJ1-5, and possibly TRBD1, on 5 matching bases. Sequencing was done on a sample of blood. The CDR3 sequence is CASSPRDQPQHF. The nucleotide sequence is TGTGCCAGCAGCCCCAGGGATCAGCCCCAGCATTTT.